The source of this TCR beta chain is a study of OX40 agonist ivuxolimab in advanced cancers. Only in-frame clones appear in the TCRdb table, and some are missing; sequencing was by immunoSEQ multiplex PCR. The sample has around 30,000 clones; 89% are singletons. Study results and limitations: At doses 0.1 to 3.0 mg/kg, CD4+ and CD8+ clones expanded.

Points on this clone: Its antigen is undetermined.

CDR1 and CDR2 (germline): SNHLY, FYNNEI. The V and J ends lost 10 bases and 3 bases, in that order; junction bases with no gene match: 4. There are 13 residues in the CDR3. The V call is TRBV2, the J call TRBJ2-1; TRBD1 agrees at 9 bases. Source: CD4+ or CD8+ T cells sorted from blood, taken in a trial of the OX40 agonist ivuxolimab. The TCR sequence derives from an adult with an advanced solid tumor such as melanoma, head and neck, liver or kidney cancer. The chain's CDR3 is CATRQGDYNEQFF. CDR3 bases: TGTGCCACAAGACAGGGGGACTACAATGAGCAGTTCTTC.